These T cell receptor beta chains were read from a single sample in a study of cytomegalovirus exposure and HLA in healthy donors. This table comes from immunoSEQ multiplex PCR, and its TCRdb copy is limited to in-frame clones, with some not included. The sample lists 130,000 to 150,000 clones, roughly 80% occurring once. Sample: PBMCs. The receptors were gathered from a female donor in good health and CMV-seronegative. CDR3s include the opening cysteine and the closing phenylalanine or tryptophan. Fields, in order: V gene, J gene, D gene, clone size, CDR3 protein, CDR3 DNA. D genes are given only for firm matches. Not all rows give a size; the values are once, few, many and, for expanded clones, a class.

V: TRBV9; J: TRBJ2-2; D: TRBD2; size: .; CDR3: CASSIKGTSGGRETGELFF; DNA: TGTGCCAGCAGCATTAAAGGGACTAGCGGGGGCCGAGAGACCGGGGAGCTGTTTTTT
V: TRBV6-4; J: TRBJ1-1; D: .; size: .; CDR3: CASSTGQNTEAFF; DNA: TGTGCCAGCAGTACCGGACAGAACACTGAAGCTTTCTTT
V: TRBV5-8; J: TRBJ1-2; D: .; size: .; CDR3: CASRVPRDLSAGYTF; DNA: TGTGCCAGCAGGGTACCTCGGGACTTATCTGCGGGCTACACCTTC
V: TRBV5-1; J: TRBJ1-4; D: .; size: few; CDR3: CASSLSGVTNEKLFF; DNA: TGCGCCAGCAGCTTGTCGGGGGTTACTAATGAAAAACTGTTTTTT
V: TRBV30; J: TRBJ2-2; D: .; size: .; CDR3: CAYPGTGNTGELFF; DNA: TGTGCCTACCCAGGGACTGGTAACACCGGGGAGCTGTTTTTT
V: TRBV19; J: TRBJ1-2; D: .; size: .; CDR3: CASSSVGGAGAQGYTF; DNA: TGTGCCAGTAGTTCCGTTGGCGGTGCGGGGGCGCAGGGCTACACCTTC
V: TRBV28; J: TRBJ1-2; D: .; size: few; CDR3: CASRFPAGINYGYTF; DNA: TGTGCCAGCAGGTTCCCGGCGGGAATTAACTATGGCTACACCTTC
V: TRBV6-1; J: TRBJ2-1; D: TRBD1; size: .; CDR3: CASSEASKGANWNEQFF; DNA: TGTGCCAGCAGTGAAGCATCAAAGGGGGCAAATTGGAATGAGCAGTTCTTC
V: TRBV6-1; J: TRBJ1-1; D: TRBD1; size: .; CDR3: CASSRDRVNTEAFF; DNA: TGTGCCAGCAGCCGGGACAGAGTGAACACTGAAGCTTTCTTT
V: TRBV7-9; J: TRBJ2-7; D: .; size: .; CDR3: CSSSLQGYEQYF; DNA: TGTTCCAGCAGCTTACAGGGATACGAGCAGTACTTC
V: TRBV6-1; J: TRBJ2-7; D: TRBD1; size: .; CDR3: CASSVTGAASYEQYF; DNA: TGTGCCAGCAGTGTAACAGGGGCAGCCTCCTACGAGCAGTACTTC
V: TRBV7-2; J: TRBJ2-5; D: TRBD2; size: .; CDR3: CASSFNPLIAGPQETQYF; DNA: TGTGCCAGCAGCTTTAATCCCCTGATAGCGGGGCCCCAAGAGACCCAGTACTTC
V: TRBV5-8; J: TRBJ1-2; D: .; size: .; CDR3: CASTWLAYGYTF; DNA: TGTGCCAGCACGTGGCTCGCTTATGGCTACACCTTC
V: TRBV27; J: TRBJ1-2; D: TRBD1; size: .; CDR3: CASSPMATGYGYTF; DNA: TGTGCCAGCAGCCCAATGGCGACAGGGTATGGCTACACCTTC
V: TRBV2; J: TRBJ2-1; D: TRBD1; size: .; CDR3: CASGSGGSYNEQFF; DNA: TGTGCCAGCGGATCAGGGGGCTCCTACAATGAGCAGTTCTTC
V: TRBV10-3; J: TRBJ2-7; D: TRBD1; size: .; CDR3: CAISDVGQGNEQYF; DNA: TGTGCCATCAGTGACGTGGGACAGGGAAACGAGCAGTACTTC
V: TRBV6-1; J: TRBJ1-1; D: .; size: .; CDR3: CASSGTSEAFF; DNA: TGTGCCAGCAGTGGGACAAGTGAAGCTTTCTTT
V: TRBV5-1; J: TRBJ2-7; D: TRBD1; size: .; CDR3: CASTEGAGYEQYF; DNA: TGCGCCAGCACCGAGGGGGCAGGATACGAGCAGTACTTC
V: TRBV28; J: TRBJ1-1; D: .; size: few; CDR3: CASQQGTWELLF; DNA: TGTGCCAGCCAACAAGGGACATGGGAACTCCTGTTT
V: TRBV6-1; J: TRBJ2-7; D: .; size: few; CDR3: CASSEANGPEQYF; DNA: TGTGCCAGCAGTGAAGCGAATGGGCCCGAGCAGTACTTC
V: TRBV5-1; J: TRBJ1-6; D: TRBD1; size: .; CDR3: CASSLRQGALNSPLHF; DNA: TGCGCCAGCAGCTTGCGGCAGGGGGCTTTGAATTCACCCCTCCACTTT
V: TRBV10-3; J: TRBJ1-5; D: .; size: few; CDR3: CAISDGYSNQPQHF; DNA: TGTGCCATCAGTGACGGGTATAGCAATCAGCCCCAGCATTTT
V: TRBV5-4; J: TRBJ2-7; D: TRBD1; size: .; CDR3: CASSPGTAYEQYF; DNA: TGTGCCAGCAGCCCGGGGACAGCCTACGAGCAGTACTTC
V: TRBV14; J: TRBJ2-7; D: .; size: .; CDR3: CASSVNYEQYF; DNA: TGTGCCAGCAGCGTCAACTACGAGCAGTACTTC
V: TRBV11-3; J: TRBJ2-5; D: .; size: .; CDR3: CASSLSGWQETQYF; DNA: TGTGCCAGCAGCTTATCAGGCTGGCAAGAGACCCAGTACTTC
V: TRBV9; J: TRBJ2-7; D: .; size: .; CDR3: CASSVAGSPRNEQYF; DNA: TGTGCCAGCAGCGTAGCTGGGAGCCCTCGAAACGAGCAGTACTTC
V: TRBV4-1; J: TRBJ2-3; D: .; size: few; CDR3: CASSQDRGLSTDTQYF; DNA: TGCGCCAGCAGCCAAGATAGGGGACTGAGCACAGATACGCAGTATTTT
V: TRBV28; J: TRBJ1-5; D: TRBD1; size: .; CDR3: CASTTWTGDQPQHF; DNA: TGTGCCAGCACCACCTGGACAGGGGATCAGCCCCAGCATTTT
V: TRBV21-1; J: TRBJ1-4; D: .; size: .; CDR3: CASSKAQGNGLNNEKLFF; DNA: TGTGCCAGCAGCAAAGCTCAGGGGAATGGCCTTAATAATGAAAAACTGTTTTTT
V: TRBV28; J: TRBJ1-1; D: .; size: .; CDR3: CASSSRRTPGLRGPEAFF; DNA: TGTGCCAGCAGCTCAAGGCGTACCCCGGGACTAAGGGGACCTGAAGCTTTCTTT
V: TRBV14; J: TRBJ1-5; D: .; size: .; CDR3: CASSPNTGPNQPQHF; DNA: TGTGCCAGCAGCCCGAACACAGGGCCCAATCAGCCCCAGCATTTT
V: TRBV15; J: TRBJ2-5; D: TRBD1; size: .; CDR3: CATSRLGTGWLGETQYF; DNA: TGTGCCACCAGCAGACTTGGGACAGGGTGGTTAGGAGAGACCCAGTACTTC
V: TRBV5-1; J: TRBJ2-3; D: .; size: .; CDR3: CASSLLQGGTDTQYF; DNA: TGCGCCAGCAGCTTGTTGCAGGGCGGTACAGATACGCAGTATTTT
V: TRBV28; J: TRBJ1-2; D: TRBD1; size: .; CDR3: CASSKRQGLGGYTF; DNA: TGTGCCAGCAGTAAGCGACAGGGCCTCGGTGGCTACACCTTC
V: TRBV28; J: TRBJ2-1; D: TRBD2; size: .; CDR3: CASSLAGGPREQFF; DNA: TGTGCCAGCAGTTTAGCGGGGGGGCCGCGGGAGCAGTTCTTC
V: TRBV7-3; J: TRBJ2-1; D: .; size: .; CDR3: CASSLDTYNEQFF; DNA: TGTGCCAGCAGCCTGGACACTTACAATGAGCAGTTCTTC
V: TRBV5-1; J: TRBJ2-7; D: .; size: .; CDR3: CASSLVTGEYEQYF; DNA: TGCGCCAGCAGCTTGGTGACGGGGGAGTACGAGCAGTACTTC
V: TRBV27; J: TRBJ2-7; D: TRBD2; size: .; CDR3: CASSLLSGRSYEQYF; DNA: TGTGCCAGCAGTTTACTCAGCGGGAGATCCTACGAGCAGTACTTC
V: TRBV18; J: TRBJ1-2; D: .; size: .; CDR3: CASSPFGGGDYGYTF; DNA: TGTGCCAGCTCACCCTTTGGGGGGGGAGACTATGGCTACACCTTC
V: TRBV5-4; J: TRBJ2-1; D: .; size: .; CDR3: CASSLAYKGDNEQFF; DNA: TGTGCCAGCAGCTTGGCCTACAAGGGGGACAATGAGCAGTTCTTC
V: TRBV5-1; J: TRBJ1-4; D: .; size: .; CDR3: CASSLSGEKVEKLFF; DNA: TGCGCCAGCAGCTTGAGTGGGGAGAAGGTTGAAAAACTGTTTTTT
V: TRBV2; J: TRBJ2-7; D: .; size: few; CDR3: CASSAPSGYEQYF; DNA: TGTGCCAGCAGCGCCCCCTCAGGGTACGAGCAGTACTTC
V: TRBV14; J: TRBJ1-1; D: TRBD1; size: .; CDR3: CASRENRGGNTEAFF; DNA: TGTGCCAGCAGGGAAAACAGGGGAGGGAACACTGAAGCTTTCTTT
V: TRBV13; J: TRBJ1-1; D: TRBD1; size: few; CDR3: CASSYGTEITEAFF; DNA: TGTGCCAGCAGCTACGGGACAGAGATCACTGAAGCTTTCTTT
V: TRBV5-1; J: TRBJ1-2; D: .; size: few; CDR3: CASSLSPGLLNYGYTF; DNA: TGCGCCAGCAGCTTGAGCCCGGGACTGTTAAACTATGGCTACACCTTC
V: TRBV5-4; J: TRBJ2-2; D: TRBD2; size: few; CDR3: CASSLEPAGDTGELFF; DNA: TGTGCCAGCAGCTTGGAGCCAGCGGGGGACACCGGGGAGCTGTTTTTT
V: TRBV15; J: TRBJ1-1; D: TRBD1; size: once; CDR3: CATSSQGVTEAFF; DNA: TGTGCCACCAGCAGTCAGGGGGTAACTGAAGCTTTCTTT
V: TRBV6-5; J: TRBJ2-7; D: TRBD1; size: once; CDR3: CATYRGLYEQYF; DNA: TGTGCCACCTACAGGGGGCTCTACGAGCAGTACTTC
V: TRBV19; J: TRBJ2-7; D: .; size: .; CDR3: CASYIRLNYEQYF; DNA: TGTGCCAGTTACATCCGTTTGAACTACGAGCAGTACTTC
V: TRBV7-9; J: TRBJ2-2; D: .; size: .; CDR3: CASSLGPRRVAGELFF; DNA: TGTGCCAGCAGCTTGGGGCCCCGGAGGGTTGCCGGGGAGCTGTTTTTT
V: TRBV28; J: TRBJ2-7; D: TRBD1; size: .; CDR3: CASSPVLGTGGGYEQYF; DNA: TGTGCCAGCAGTCCGGTCCTCGGGACAGGGGGCGGGTACGAGCAGTACTTC
V: TRBV6-1; J: TRBJ2-2; D: TRBD2; size: .; CDR3: CASRAGGPGGELFF; DNA: TGTGCCAGCAGGGCGGGGGGGCCCGGCGGGGAGCTGTTTTTT